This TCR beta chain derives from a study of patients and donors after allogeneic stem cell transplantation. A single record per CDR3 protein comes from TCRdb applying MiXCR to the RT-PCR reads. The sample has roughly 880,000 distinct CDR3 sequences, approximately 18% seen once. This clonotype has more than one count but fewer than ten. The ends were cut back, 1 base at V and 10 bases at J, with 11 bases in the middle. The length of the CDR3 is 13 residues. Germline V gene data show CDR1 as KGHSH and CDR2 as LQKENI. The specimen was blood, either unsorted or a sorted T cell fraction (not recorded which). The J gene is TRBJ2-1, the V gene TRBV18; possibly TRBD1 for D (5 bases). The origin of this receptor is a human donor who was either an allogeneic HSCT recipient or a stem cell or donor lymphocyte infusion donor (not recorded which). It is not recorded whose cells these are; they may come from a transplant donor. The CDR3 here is CASSPLARGEQFF. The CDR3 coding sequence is TGTGCCAGCTCACCACTCGCAAGGGGCGAGCAGTTCTTC.